These 17 T cell receptor beta chains came from one sample sequenced in a study of Ad26.COV2.S vaccination and SARS-CoV-2 variants. Profiling relied on immunoSEQ multiplex PCR, and the TCRdb table lists in-frame clones only, not all of them. The data contain around 420,000 clones, 88% of them seen just once; the ten biggest clones take up around 3.6%. Sample treatment: around 19 received Ad26.COV2.S at low or high dose, single or two shots; 5 received placebo; per-sample allocation not given. Sampling was performed 63 days after the first vaccine or placebo injection. The material sequenced was peripheral blood, taken in a trial of Ad26.COV2.S vaccine versus placebo. Receptors originate from a person aged 18-60 years who received the Ad26.COV2.S COVID-19 vaccine or a placebo.

This clone was counted a single time. The V gene is TRBV29-1, the J gene TRBJ1-6, with 7 bases aligning to TRBD1. CDR3 length: 13 amino acids. The V and J ends lost 7 bases and 7 bases, in that order; junction bases with no gene match: 7. Per germline, CDR1 SQVTM and CDR2 ANQGSEA. The CDR3 region is CSAGQSKNSPLHF. CDR3 in DNA: TGCAGCGCGGGACAGTCAAAAAATTCACCCCTCCACTTT.

The rearrangement joins TRBV5-1 to TRBJ2-5; the D is unclear. Trimming left V 0 bases short and J 1 base short, with 10 bases between. The V gene's germline CDR1 is SGHRS and CDR2 YFSETQ. The CDR3 has 15 residues. The CDR3 bases are TGCGCCAGCAGCTTGGGACTGATCGTCCAAGAGACCCAGTACTTC. This translates into CASSLGLIVQETQYF.

The chain has TRBV27 and TRBJ1-6; 8 bases agree with TRBD1. The CDR3 sequence is 16 residues long. V trimming: 5 bases; J trimming: 7 bases; junction bases outside the gene matches: 10. The germline V gene has CDR1 MNHEY and CDR2 SMNVEV (reference sequence). The CDR3 DNA follows: TGTGCCAGCAGTGCTCCCCGGACAGGGTACAATTCACCCCTCCACTTT. It translates to CASSAPRTGYNSPLHF.

CDR3 loop: CAISRGNTIYF. CDR3 nucleotide sequence: TGTGCCATCAGCCGGGGAAACACCATATATTTT. The chain employs TRBV10-3 and TRBJ1-3, with D unresolved. Germline CDR1 reads ENHRY; CDR2 reads SYGVKD. The ends were cut back, 6 bases at V and 4 bases at J, with 4 bases in the middle. The CDR3 runs 11 residues.

The chain is built from TRBV28 and TRBJ1-1; 7 bases line up with TRBD1. The CDR3 is 14 residues long. Germline CDR1 and CDR2: MDHEN and SYDVKM. The V segment lost 6 bases and the J segment 4 bases; nucleotides outside the gene matches: 8. This chain's CDR3 is CASSLQSGGTEAFF. The CDR3 DNA follows: TGTGCCAGCAGCCTACAATCAGGGGGCACTGAAGCTTTCTTT. The full variable domain, in which reference TRBV28 and TRBJ1-1 provide the parts outside the CDR3, is DVKVTQSSRYLVKRTGEKVFLECVQDMDHENMFWYRQDPGLGLRLIYFSYDVKMKEKGDIPEGYSVSREKKERFSLILESASTNQTSMYLCASSLQSGGTEAFFGQGTRLTVV.

CDR3 amino acids: CASSLVGGTQETQYF. CDR3 nucleotides: TGTGCCAGCAGCTTGGTGGGCGGAACCCAAGAGACCCAGTACTTC. V is TRBV5-6 and J is TRBJ2-5, with D uncertain. CDR3 length equals 15 residues. Trimming removed 0 bases from V and 1 base from J, with 10 bases in between. Germline V gene lookup returns CDR1 SGHDT and CDR2 YYEEEE.

This chain links TRBV6-5 with TRBJ2-3, with TRBD1 matching 7 bases. This CDR3 region has 14 residues. The V and J ends lost 8 bases and 0 bases, in that order; junction bases with no gene match: 5. Germline CDR1 and CDR2: MNHEY and SVGAGI. This chain's CDR3 is CASSDRTSTDTQYF. CDR3 bases: TGTGCCAGCTCGGACAGGACTAGCACAGATACGCAGTATTTT.

The CDR3 sequence is CASSLATQHF. In DNA form, the CDR3 reads TGTGCCAGCAGTTTAGCCACGCAGCATTTT. J is TRBJ1-5 and V is TRBV28; D is unclear. V was cut by 2 bases and J by 13 bases, with 6 bases left in between. Germline loops: CDR1 MDHEN, CDR2 SYDVKM. The CDR3 is 10 amino acids.

The V gene is TRBV25-1, the J gene TRBJ2-7, with D perhaps matching TRBD2 (7 bases). Germline V gene data show CDR1 as MGHDK and CDR2 as SYGVNS. The CDR3 totals 15 residues. The ends were cut back, 4 bases at V and 1 base at J, with 14 bases in the middle. The CDR3 bases are TGTGCCAGCAGTGGCGCGGGGGCTTCTTCCTACGAGCAGTACTTC. Encoded protein: CASSGAGASSYEQYF.

The CDR3 spells CASSLTGYEQYF. DNA for the CDR3: TGTGCCAGCAGCCTCACAGGCTACGAGCAGTACTTC. The chain employs TRBV7-9 and TRBJ2-7, with D perhaps matching TRBD1 (5 bases). The CDR3 extends over 12 amino acids. Between the trimmed V and J ends, which lost 5 bases and 3 bases, there was a span of 8 bases. Germline V gene sequence: CDR1 SEHNR, CDR2 FQNEAQ (reference sequence). Complete variable domain (other parts from reference TRBV7-9 and TRBJ2-7): DTGVSQNPRHKITKRGQNVTFRCDPISEHNRLYWYRQTLGQGPEFLTYFQNEAQLEKSRLLSDRFSAERPKGSFSTLEIQRTEQGDSAMYLCASSLTGYEQYFGPGTRLTVT.

This clone showed up just once. V is TRBV4-2 and J is TRBJ1-2; D remains unclear. V shed 4 bases and J shed 8 bases, with 17 bases lying between them. The CDR3 extends over 14 amino acids. Per the germline V gene, CDR1 is LGHNA and CDR2 is YNFKEQ. The chain's CDR3 is CASSPPQSFQGYTF. CDR3 bases: TGTGCCAGCAGCCCGCCACAATCCTTCCAGGGCTACACCTTC.

The V and J genes are TRBV5-1 and TRBJ1-2, with a weak D call TRBD1 (5 bases). The CDR3 loop spans 16 amino acids. Germline CDR1 SGHRS, CDR2 YFSETQ. V was cut by 3 bases and J by 3 bases, with 18 bases left in between. The CDR3 nucleotides are TGCGCCAGCAGCTGGGGGACCAAGGAGCGGGACTATGGCTACACCTTC. Residues: CASSWGTKERDYGYTF.

The chain joins TRBV28 to TRBJ1-1; 11 bases agree with TRBD1. V lost 1 base to trimming and J lost 0 bases; unmatched junction nucleotides: 13. This CDR3 comprises 20 residues. The germline CDR1 and CDR2 sequences are MDHEN and SYDVKM. The CDR3 loop reads CASSLFLILRDRGMNTEAFF. The CDR3 DNA is TGTGCCAGCAGTTTATTCCTAATCCTCCGGGACAGGGGGATGAACACTGAAGCTTTCTTT.

This clone was counted only a few times. V is TRBV5-1 and J is TRBJ1-2, with TRBD1 as a possible D gene (6 bases). The length of the CDR3 is 13 residues. V dropped 0 bases and J dropped 5 bases, with 8 bases sitting between them. Germline V gene lookup returns CDR1 SGHRS and CDR2 YFSETQ. The CDR3 nucleotides are TGCGCCAGCAGCTTGGTCGGACAGTATGGCTACACCTTC. Its translation: CASSLVGQYGYTF.

The CDR3 region is CASSVEGGGAGTDTQYF. DNA of the CDR3: TGTGCCAGCAGCGTAGAAGGCGGGGGGGCCGGCACAGATACGCAGTATTTT. The chain has TRBV9 and TRBJ2-3; 9 nucleotides line up with TRBD2. Germline assignment: CDR1 SGDLS and CDR2 YYNGEE. The trim removed 0 bases at V and 1 base at J, leaving 6 bases unmatched. The CDR3 runs to 17 residues.

The chain has TRBV29-1 and TRBJ2-3, with 8 positions matching TRBD2. The ends lost 8 bases at V and 2 bases at J; junction bases unmatched: 6. The germline CDR1 and CDR2 sequences are SQVTM and ANQGSEA. This CDR3 has 13 residues. As DNA, the CDR3 is TGCAGCACCACGGGGGGGCCCACAGATACGCAGTATTTT. Protein sequence: CSTTGGPTDTQYF.

The V gene is TRBV15, the J gene TRBJ2-5, with 13 bases matching TRBD2. Per germline, CDR1 LNHNV and CDR2 YYDKDF (reference sequence). This CDR3 comprises 18 residues. Losses at the gene ends were 0 bases for V and 4 bases for J; bases not matched to a gene: 8. CDR3 residues: CATSRDRLAGGTRETQYF. The CDR3 nucleotides read TGTGCCACCAGCAGAGATCGACTAGCGGGGGGTACCCGAGAGACCCAGTACTTC.